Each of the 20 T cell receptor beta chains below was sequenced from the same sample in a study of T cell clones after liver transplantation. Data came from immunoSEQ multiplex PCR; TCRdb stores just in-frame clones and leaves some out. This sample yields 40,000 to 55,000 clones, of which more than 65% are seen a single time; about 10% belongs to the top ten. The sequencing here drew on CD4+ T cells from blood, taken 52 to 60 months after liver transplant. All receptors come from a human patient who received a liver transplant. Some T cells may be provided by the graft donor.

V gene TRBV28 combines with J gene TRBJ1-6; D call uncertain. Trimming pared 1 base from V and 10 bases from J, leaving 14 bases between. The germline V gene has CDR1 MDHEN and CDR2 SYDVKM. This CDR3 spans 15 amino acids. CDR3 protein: CASSLLARDGSPLHF. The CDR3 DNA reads TGTGCCAGCAGTTTATTAGCGAGGGATGGCTCACCCCTCCACTTT.

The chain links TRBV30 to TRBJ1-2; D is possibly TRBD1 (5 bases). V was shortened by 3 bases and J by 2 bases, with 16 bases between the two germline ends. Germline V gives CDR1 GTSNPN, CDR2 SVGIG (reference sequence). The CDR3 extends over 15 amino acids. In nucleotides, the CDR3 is TGTGCCTGGAGCCGCCGTGGGGCCAGAAACTATGGCTACACCTTC. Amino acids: CAWSRRGARNYGYTF.

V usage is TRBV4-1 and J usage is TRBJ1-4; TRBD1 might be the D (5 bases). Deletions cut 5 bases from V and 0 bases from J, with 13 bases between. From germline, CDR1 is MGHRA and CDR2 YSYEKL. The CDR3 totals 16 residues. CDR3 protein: CASSARAVATNEKLFF. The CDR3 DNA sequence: TGCGCCAGCAGCGCCAGGGCGGTAGCAACTAATGAAAAACTGTTTTTT.

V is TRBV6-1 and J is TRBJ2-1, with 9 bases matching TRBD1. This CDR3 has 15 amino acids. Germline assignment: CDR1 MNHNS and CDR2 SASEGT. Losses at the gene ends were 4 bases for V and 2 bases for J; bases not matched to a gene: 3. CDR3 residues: CASSARDRAYNEQFF. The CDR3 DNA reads TGTGCCAGCAGTGCACGGGACAGGGCCTACAATGAGCAGTTCTTC.

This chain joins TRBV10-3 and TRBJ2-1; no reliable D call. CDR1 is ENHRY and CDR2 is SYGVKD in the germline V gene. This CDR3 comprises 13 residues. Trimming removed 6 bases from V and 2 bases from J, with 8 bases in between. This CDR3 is CAISPSTYNEQFF. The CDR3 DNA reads TGTGCCATCAGCCCGTCCACCTACAATGAGCAGTTCTTC.

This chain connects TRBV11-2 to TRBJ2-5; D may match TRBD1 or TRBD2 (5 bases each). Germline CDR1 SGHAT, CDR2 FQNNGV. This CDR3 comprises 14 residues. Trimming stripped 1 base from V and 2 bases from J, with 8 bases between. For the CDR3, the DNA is TGTGCCAGCAGCTTAGGTTGGGGGCAAGAGACCCAGTACTTC. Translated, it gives CASSLGWGQETQYF.

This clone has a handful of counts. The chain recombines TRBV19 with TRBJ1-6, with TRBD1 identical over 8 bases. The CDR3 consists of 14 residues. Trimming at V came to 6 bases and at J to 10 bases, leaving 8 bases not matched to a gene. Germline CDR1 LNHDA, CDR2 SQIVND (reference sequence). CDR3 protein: CASSPGGRGSPLHF. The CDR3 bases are TGTGCCAGTAGCCCAGGGGGCCGGGGGTCACCCCTCCACTTT. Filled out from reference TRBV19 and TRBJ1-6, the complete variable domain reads DGGITQSPKYLFRKEGQNVTLSCEQNLNHDAMYWYRQDPGQGLRLIYYSQIVNDFQKGDIAEGYSVSREKKESFPLTVTSAQKNPTAFYLCASSPGGRGSPLHFGNGTRLTVT.

The CDR3 is CASSLAGAYNNEQFF. CDR3 DNA sequence: TGTGCCAGCAGCTTAGCGGGGGCCTACAATAATGAGCAGTTCTTC. This chain joins TRBV5-4 and TRBJ2-1, with 8 positions matching TRBD2. V lost 2 bases to trimming and J lost 7 bases; unmatched junction nucleotides: 8. From germline, CDR1 is SGHNT and CDR2 YYREEE (reference sequence). The CDR3 is 15 residues long. Full variable domain (remainder filled in from reference TRBV5-4 and TRBJ2-1): ETGVTQSPTHLIKTRGQQVTLRCSSQSGHNTVSWYQQALGQGPQFIFQYYREEENGRGNFPPRFSGLQFPNYSSELNVNALELDDSALYLCASSLAGAYNNEQFFGPGTRLTVL.

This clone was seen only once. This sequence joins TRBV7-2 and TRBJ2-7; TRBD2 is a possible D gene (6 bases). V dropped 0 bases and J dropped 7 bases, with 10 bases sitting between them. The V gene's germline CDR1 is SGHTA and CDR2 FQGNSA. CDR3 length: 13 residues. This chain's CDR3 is CASSLATGVEQYF. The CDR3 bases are TGTGCCAGCAGCTTAGCGACGGGGGTTGAGCAGTACTTC.

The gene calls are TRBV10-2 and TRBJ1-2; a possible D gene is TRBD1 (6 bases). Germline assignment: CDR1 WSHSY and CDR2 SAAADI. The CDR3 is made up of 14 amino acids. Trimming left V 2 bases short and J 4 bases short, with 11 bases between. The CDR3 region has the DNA TGCGCCAGCAGTGAGGGACAGAGCTCCTATGGCTACACCTTC. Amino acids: CASSEGQSSYGYTF.

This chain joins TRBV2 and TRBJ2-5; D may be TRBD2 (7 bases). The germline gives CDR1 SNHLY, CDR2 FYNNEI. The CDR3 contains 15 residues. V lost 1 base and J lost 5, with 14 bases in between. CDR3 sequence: CASSEGGGRYETQYF. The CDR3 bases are TGTGCCAGCAGTGAAGGGGGGGGGCGCTATGAGACCCAGTACTTC.

This chain's CDR3 is CASSLDQPSSGVGELFF. The DNA of the CDR3 is TGTGCCAGCAGCTTAGACCAACCGTCGAGTGGGGTCGGGGAGCTGTTTTTT. This chain links TRBV5-4 with TRBJ2-2; no definite D call. The CDR3 has 17 residues. Germline CDR1 is SGHNT and CDR2 is YYREEE (reference sequence). Trimming cost V 2 bases and J 7 bases, with 21 bases left between them.

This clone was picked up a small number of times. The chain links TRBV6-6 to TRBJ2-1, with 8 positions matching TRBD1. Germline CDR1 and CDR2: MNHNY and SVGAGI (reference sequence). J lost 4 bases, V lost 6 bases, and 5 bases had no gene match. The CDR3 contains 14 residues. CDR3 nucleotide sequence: TGTGCCAGCAGATCCGGGACAGGTTACAATGAGCAGTTCTTC. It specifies CASRSGTGYNEQFF.

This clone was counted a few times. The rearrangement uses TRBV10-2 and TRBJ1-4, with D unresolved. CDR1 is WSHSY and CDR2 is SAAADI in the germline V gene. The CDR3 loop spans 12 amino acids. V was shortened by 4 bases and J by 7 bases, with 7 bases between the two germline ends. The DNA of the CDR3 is TGCGCCAGCAGTGTATCCCGTGAAAAACTGTTTTTT. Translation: CASSVSREKLFF.

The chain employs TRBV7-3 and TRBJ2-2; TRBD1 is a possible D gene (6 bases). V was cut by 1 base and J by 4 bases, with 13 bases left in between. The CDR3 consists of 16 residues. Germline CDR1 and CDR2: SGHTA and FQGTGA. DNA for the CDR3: TGTGCCAGCAGCTTAAATGCAGGGGTGGCCACCGGGGAGCTGTTTTTT. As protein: CASSLNAGVATGELFF.

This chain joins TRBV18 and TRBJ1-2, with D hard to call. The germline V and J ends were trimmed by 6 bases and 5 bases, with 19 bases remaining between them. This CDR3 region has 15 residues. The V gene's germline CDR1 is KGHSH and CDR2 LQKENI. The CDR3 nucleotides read TGTGCCAGCTCCCCCGACCGAACCACCCATTATGGCTACACCTTC. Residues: CASSPDRTTHYGYTF.

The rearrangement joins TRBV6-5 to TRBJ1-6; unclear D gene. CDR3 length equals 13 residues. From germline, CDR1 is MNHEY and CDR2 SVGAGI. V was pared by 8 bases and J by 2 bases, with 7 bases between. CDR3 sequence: CASSGAYNSPLHF. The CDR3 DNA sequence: TGTGCCAGCTCCGGGGCCTATAATTCACCCCTCCACTTT.

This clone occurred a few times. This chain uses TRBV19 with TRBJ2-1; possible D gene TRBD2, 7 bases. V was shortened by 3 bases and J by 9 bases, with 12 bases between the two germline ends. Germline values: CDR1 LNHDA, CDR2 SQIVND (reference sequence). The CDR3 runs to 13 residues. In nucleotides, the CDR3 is TGTGCCAGTAGTATCCGGGGGGCCGGTGAGCAGTTCTTC. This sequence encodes CASSIRGAGEQFF. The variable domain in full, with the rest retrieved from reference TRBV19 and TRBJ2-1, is DGGITQSPKYLFRKEGQNVTLSCEQNLNHDAMYWYRQDPGQGLRLIYYSQIVNDFQKGDIAEGYSVSREKKESFPLTVTSAQKNPTAFYLCASSIRGAGEQFFGPGTRLTVL.

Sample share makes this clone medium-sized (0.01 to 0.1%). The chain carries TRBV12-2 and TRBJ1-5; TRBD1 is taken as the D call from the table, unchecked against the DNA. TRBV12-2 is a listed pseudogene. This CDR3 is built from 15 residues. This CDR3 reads CASRFLRGANQPQHF. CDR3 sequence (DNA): TGTGCAAGTCGTTTTTTAAGGGGCGCGAATCAGCCCCAGCATTTT.

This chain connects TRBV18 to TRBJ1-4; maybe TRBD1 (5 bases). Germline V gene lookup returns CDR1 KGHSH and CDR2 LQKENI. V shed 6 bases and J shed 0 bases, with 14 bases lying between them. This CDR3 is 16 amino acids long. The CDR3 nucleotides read TGTGCCAGCTCCCAAACAGGACCAGCAACTAATGAAAAACTGTTTTTT. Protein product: CASSQTGPATNEKLFF. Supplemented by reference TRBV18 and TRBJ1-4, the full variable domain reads NAGVMQNPRHLVRRRGQEARLRCSPMKGHSHVYWYRQLPEEGLKFMVYLQKENIIDESGMPKERFSAEFPKEGPSILRIQQVVRGDSAAYFCASSQTGPATNEKLFFGSGTQLSVL.